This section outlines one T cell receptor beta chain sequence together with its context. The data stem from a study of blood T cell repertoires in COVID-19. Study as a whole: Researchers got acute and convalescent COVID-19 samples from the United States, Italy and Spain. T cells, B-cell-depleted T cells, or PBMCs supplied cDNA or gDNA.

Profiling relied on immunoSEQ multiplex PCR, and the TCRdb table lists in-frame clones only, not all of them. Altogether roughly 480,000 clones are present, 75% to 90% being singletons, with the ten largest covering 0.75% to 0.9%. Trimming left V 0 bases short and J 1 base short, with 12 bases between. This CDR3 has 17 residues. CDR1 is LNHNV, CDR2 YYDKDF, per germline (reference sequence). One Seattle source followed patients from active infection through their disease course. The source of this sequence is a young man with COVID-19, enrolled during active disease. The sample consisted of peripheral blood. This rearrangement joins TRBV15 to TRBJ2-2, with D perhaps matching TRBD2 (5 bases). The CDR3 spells CATSRDLWAGNTGELFF. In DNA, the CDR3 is TGTGCCACCAGCAGAGACCTATGGGCGGGGAACACCGGGGAGCTGTTTTTT. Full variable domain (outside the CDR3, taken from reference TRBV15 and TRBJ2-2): DAMVIQNPRYQVTQFGKPVTLSCSQTLNHNVMYWYQQKSSQAPKLLFHYYDKDFNNEADTPDNFQSRRPNTSFCFLDIRSPGLGDTAMYLCATSRDLWAGNTGELFFGEGSRLTVL.